A selection of T cell receptor beta chains follows, all from one sample in a study of OX40 agonist ivuxolimab in advanced cancers. Some clones are missing from TCRdb's copy, which holds only in-frame ones; the method was immunoSEQ multiplex PCR. In the table there are approximately 80,000 clones, 94% of which are singletons. The starting material was CD4+ or CD8+ T cells sorted from blood, obtained in a trial of the OX40 agonist ivuxolimab. The receptors derive from an adult with an advanced solid tumor such as melanoma, head and neck, liver or kidney cancer. CDR3s include the opening cysteine and the closing phenylalanine or tryptophan. Part of the rows lack a size; the others show once, few, many or a class for expanded clones.

NA TRBJ1-1 TRBV7-9 CASSLGDHTEAFF
once TRBJ2-1 TRBV9 CASSVALGGNEQFF
NA TRBJ2-7 TRBV29-1 CSVEDVGTGFEQYF
NA TRBJ1-5 TRBV19 CASLQYSNQPQHF
NA TRBJ2-1 TRBV5-1 CASSLESAGGPNVF
NA TRBJ2-3 TRBV27 CASSLRVPDTQYF
NA TRBJ1-4 TRBV7-9 CASSLVGVGDEKLFF
NA TRBJ2-7 TRBV7-3 CASSLGTAYEQYF
NA TRBJ1-2 TRBV19 CASSPNPESNGYTF
once TRBJ2-7 TRBV5-5 CASSFVQGPSYEQYF
NA TRBJ2-7 TRBV4-1 CASSQGTGAYYEQYF
NA TRBJ2-3 TRBV9 CASSVGGSPGADTQYF
NA TRBJ2-1 TRBV27 CASSRRGPYNEQFF
NA TRBJ2-1 TRBV30 CAWIGLADNEQFF
NA TRBJ2-3 TRBV5-4 CASSSGVDTDTQYF
NA TRBJ1-1 TRBV6-5 CASSYSGAEAFF
NA TRBJ2-7 TRBV4-3 CASSQDSGAVAYEQYF
NA TRBJ1-5 TRBV6-5 CASSFGSYQPQHF
NA TRBJ1-2 TRBV27 CASSPRGYGYTF
NA TRBJ1-1 TRBV7-3 CASSPYGWSNTEAFF
NA TRBJ1-1 TRBV5-1 CASSPWTGEDTEAFF
NA TRBJ2-3 TRBV19 CATTGALTDTQYF
NA TRBJ2-7 TRBV10-2 CASKVADEQYF
NA TRBJ2-1 TRBV6-1 CASSDRVRSYNEQFF
NA TRBJ2-1 TRBV27 CASSLLGGVGNEQFF
NA TRBJ2-1 TRBV7-6 CASSPNGGGYNEQFF
NA TRBJ1-1 TRBV27 CASSLDRGHTEAFF
NA TRBJ2-5 TRBV28 CASSHPGETQYF
NA TRBJ1-5 TRBV27 CASSLTGINQPQHF
NA NA TRBV4-2 CASSQEGAYEQYF
NA TRBJ2-7 TRBV7-9 CASSADLNPYEQYF
NA TRBJ2-1 TRBV6-5 CASSYSKGNEQFF
NA TRBJ2-7 TRBV19 CASSTKGGFYEQYF
once TRBJ1-2 TRBV7-2 CASSSTDNGYTF
NA TRBJ2-3 TRBV2 CARRQRESDTQYF
NA TRBJ2-7 TRBV7-2 CASSPRLDEQYF
NA TRBJ1-4 TRBV28 CASYTLDRTGPTNEKLFF
NA TRBJ2-7 TRBV27 CASQSRTGDSYEQYF
NA TRBJ1-1 TRBV30 CAWSVLGGETEAFF
NA TRBJ2-7 TRBV6-5 CASKAGVRSYEQYF
NA NA TRBV27 CASRSGGGYEQYF
once TRBJ1-1 TRBV5-1 CASSLEWGSATEAFF
NA TRBJ2-6 TRBV4-3 CASSQDRVANVLTF
few TRBJ1-2 TRBV27 CASSPLGWDGYTF
NA TRBJ2-5 TRBV5-8 CASSLAEQETQYF
NA TRBJ2-2 TRBV5-1 CASSPPTSGSSTGELFF
once TRBJ2-2 TRBV5-1 CASSPTGENTGELFF
NA TRBJ1-5 TRBV11-3 CASSPHHGGIYQPQHF
NA TRBJ2-3 TRBV7-3 CASSLSGSSDTQYF
NA TRBJ2-3 TRBV15 CATSRGPDLGYTDTQYF
NA TRBJ2-4 TRBV5-6 CASSFGPNIQYF
NA TRBJ1-2 TRBV7-9 CASSPRTGVDYGYTF
once TRBJ2-7 TRBV7-2 CASSLAPGGGSEQYF
NA TRBJ2-1 TRBV9 CASSVLASGVYEQFF